The 25 T cell receptor beta chains listed next were all sequenced from one sample in a study of graft-versus-host responses after intestinal transplantation. Here immunoSEQ multiplex PCR was the method, and the copy in TCRdb shows in-frame clones only, minus some. The table includes about 64,000 clones, 90% to 95% detected once. Their antigens remain unidentified. The material sequenced was unstimulated CD8+ T cells sorted from spleen or lymph node cells, taken before transplant. The origin of the receptors is a human donor who was the organ donor for an intestinal transplant.

The chain joins TRBV30 to TRBJ2-6; 7 positions match TRBD1. Trimming cost V 7 bases and J 0 bases; bases outside gene matches: 12. The CDR3 loop spans 17 amino acids. Germline V gene lookup returns CDR1 GTSNPN and CDR2 SVGIG (reference sequence). DNA for the CDR3: TGTGCCTCGATAAGAGGGACAGTTTCCTCTGGGGCCAACGTCCTGACTTTC. Translated: CASIRGTVSSGANVLTF.

This chain links TRBV15 with TRBJ2-2; 12 bases align to TRBD1. This CDR3 is 20 amino acids long. After removal of 0 bases from V and 3 bases from J, the junction contained 11 bases not matched to a gene. CDR1 and CDR2 from the germline V gene are LNHNV and YYDKDF (reference sequence). The DNA for the CDR3 is TGTGCCACCAGCAGAGAGGGGACAGGGGGCGTGTTGACTGACACCGGGGAGCTGTTTTTT. Encoded protein: CATSREGTGGVLTDTGELFF.

The chain carries TRBV28 and TRBJ1-1, with a weak D call TRBD1 (5 bases). Germline loops: CDR1 MDHEN, CDR2 SYDVKM. V was trimmed by 3 bases and J by 1 base, leaving 9 bases between them. CDR3 size: 14 residues. DNA for the CDR3: TGTGCCAGCAGTTTGACAGTTAGGAACACTGAAGCTTTCTTT. As protein: CASSLTVRNTEAFF.

The rearrangement joins TRBV10-2 to TRBJ2-5; 8 positions agree with TRBD1. This CDR3 region has 14 residues. Germline V gives CDR1 WSHSY, CDR2 SAAADI. J gave up 2 bases and V 3 bases, and 2 bases lay outside the gene matches. The CDR3 region is CASSDDRGQETQYF. The CDR3 DNA reads as TGCGCCAGCAGTGACGACAGGGGACAAGAGACCCAGTACTTC.

This clone was observed once. The chain combines TRBV10-3 with TRBJ1-2, with TRBD1 identical over 9 bases. Unmatched junction bases numbered 6, after V lost 3 bases and J lost 7 bases. The CDR3 loop spans 14 amino acids. Germline lookup yields CDR1 ENHRY and CDR2 SYGVKD. For the CDR3, the DNA is TGTGCCATCAGTGACCCCGAGGGACAGGGTGGCTACACCTTC. As protein: CAISDPEGQGGYTF.

The V and J genes are TRBV27 and TRBJ2-5; 7 bases are a match to TRBD2. The J call could be wrong; TRBJ2-7 is a better fit for the DNA end. Germline CDR1 reads MNHEY; CDR2 reads SMNVEV (reference sequence). This CDR3 contains 16 residues. CDR3 DNA: TGTGCCAGCAGTTTACGGGCGGGAGAGTTGGCCTACGAGCAGTACTTC. Amino acids: CASSLRAGELAYEQYF.

This sequence joins TRBV27 and TRBJ2-6; no reliable D call. V lost 1 base and J 0 bases, leaving 10 bases between the germline ends. CDR3 length: 17 amino acids. CDR1 and CDR2 (germline): MNHEY, SMNVEV (reference sequence). CDR3 loop: CASSLFYTVSGANVLTF. CDR3 coding DNA: TGTGCCAGCAGTTTATTTTATACGGTCTCTGGGGCCAACGTCCTGACTTTC.

This rearrangement joins TRBV2 to TRBJ1-5, with 8 positions matching TRBD1. The CDR3 consists of 15 residues. J lost 6 bases, V lost 6 bases, and 10 bases had no gene match. In germline, CDR1 is SNHLY, CDR2 FYNNEI. CDR3: CASSRDRFASQPQHF. Written as DNA, the CDR3 is TGTGCCAGCAGCCGGGACAGGTTCGCCAGTCAGCCCCAGCATTTT.

This clone was counted a few times. The chain joins TRBV4-1 to TRBJ1-2; D perhaps matches TRBD1 (5 bases). Trimming removed 1 base at V and 0 bases at J, with 9 bases between. Germline V lookup: CDR1 MGHRA, CDR2 YSYEKL. The CDR3 is 15 amino acids. Here the CDR3 DNA reads TGCGCCAGCAGCCAAGCGGGGGGAGCTAACTATGGCTACACCTTC. Its translation is CASSQAGGANYGYTF.

This clone showed up just a few times. This rearrangement joins TRBV5-6 to TRBJ2-7; D unclear. From germline, CDR1 is SGHDT and CDR2 YYEEEE. The CDR3 extends over 13 amino acids. With 0 bases removed from V and 3 bases from J, the gap between germline ends came to 7 bases. The CDR3 spells CASSLDPYYEQYF. CDR3 in DNA: TGTGCCAGCAGCTTGGATCCGTACTACGAGCAGTACTTC.

The rearrangement joins TRBV7-6 to TRBJ2-7; 10 bases map to TRBD2. The CDR3 consists of 13 residues. Germline CDR1 reads SGHVS; CDR2 reads FNYEAQ. V shed 5 bases, J shed 5 bases, and the junction held 3 bases outside the gene matches. The CDR3 region has the DNA TGTGCCAGCAGCCCCGGACTAGCGGACGAGCAGTACTTC. It is translated as CASSPGLADEQYF.

The J gene is TRBJ1-2, the V gene TRBV6-6; no definite D call. Trimming removed 10 bases at V and 4 bases at J, with 16 bases between. This CDR3 comprises 13 residues. Germline V gene lookup returns CDR1 MNHNY and CDR2 SVGAGI (reference sequence). This CDR3 reads CATIKGAGYGYTF. The CDR3 nucleotides read TGTGCCACGATTAAGGGCGCGGGCTATGGCTACACCTTC.

The chain links TRBV7-9 to TRBJ2-6; D possibly corresponds to TRBD2 (6 bases). This CDR3 contains 15 residues. CDR1 SEHNR and CDR2 FQNEAQ come from the germline V gene (reference sequence). V dropped 11 bases and J dropped 2 bases, with 16 bases sitting between them. Here the CDR3 reads CAPISGPPGANVLTF. The CDR3 DNA reads as TGTGCCCCAATTAGCGGACCTCCTGGGGCCAACGTCCTGACTTTC.

The gene calls are TRBV29-1 and TRBJ2-7, with 8 bases lining up with TRBD2. CDR1 and CDR2 from the germline V gene are SQVTM and ANQGSEA. Trimming took 4 bases from V and 3 from J; bases not matched to a gene: 8. CDR3 length: 14 residues. The CDR3 sequence is CSVATWREDYEQYF. CDR3 nucleotide sequence: TGCAGCGTTGCGACGTGGCGGGAGGACTACGAGCAGTACTTC.

This clone was detected once. The rearrangement joins TRBV30 to TRBJ1-1; D not certain. Trimming shortened V by 5 bases and J by 7 bases, and 14 bases separated the two germline ends. Germline lookup yields CDR1 GTSNPN and CDR2 SVGIG (reference sequence). The CDR3 extends over 12 amino acids. The CDR3 protein is CAWDYSDNEAFF. The CDR3 nucleotides read TGTGCCTGGGACTACAGCGACAATGAAGCTTTCTTT.

V gene TRBV28 combines with J gene TRBJ2-7; D possibly corresponds to TRBD1 (5 bases). Germline CDR1 MDHEN, CDR2 SYDVKM. The CDR3 has 13 amino acids. V lost 4 bases and J 1 base, leaving 8 bases between the germline ends. CDR3 sequence: CASSSTASYEQYF. The DNA of the CDR3 is TGTGCCAGCAGTTCGACAGCATCCTACGAGCAGTACTTC.

The genes are TRBV29-1 and TRBJ2-7, with D maybe TRBD1 (6 bases). From germline, CDR1 is SQVTM and CDR2 ANQGSEA. Deletions cut 6 bases from V and 0 bases from J, with 12 bases between. This CDR3 spans 13 amino acids. The CDR3 region has the DNA TGCAGCGTGAGGACAGCGAGCTCCTACGAGCAGTACTTC. Protein: CSVRTASSYEQYF.

This chain connects TRBV9 to TRBJ2-7; D may be TRBD1 (6 bases). Trimming removed 0 bases at V and 6 bases at J, with 16 bases between. CDR1 is SGDLS, CDR2 YYNGEE, per germline. The CDR3 has 15 amino acids. The CDR3 nucleotides read TGTGCCAGCAGCGTAGGAGGGTCGGTGGGGGCCGAGCAGTACTTC. Protein product: CASSVGGSVGAEQYF.

The chain employs TRBV7-9 and TRBJ2-7, with D perhaps TRBD1 (7 bases). V was shortened by 5 bases and J by 6 bases, with 14 bases between the two germline ends. CDR1 SEHNR and CDR2 FQNEAQ come from the germline V gene (reference sequence). The CDR3 totals 13 residues. CDR3 protein: CASSHRRGREQYF. The CDR3 bases are TGTGCCAGCAGCCACCGGAGGGGGCGCGAGCAGTACTTC.

The J gene is TRBJ1-5, the V gene TRBV19, with D possibly TRBD1 on 6 matching bases. The germline V and J ends were trimmed by 9 bases and 4 bases, with 16 bases remaining between them. Germline values: CDR1 LNHDA, CDR2 SQIVND (reference sequence). The CDR3 is made up of 14 amino acids. This CDR3 is CASLRRQVNQPQHF. The CDR3, as DNA: TGTGCCAGCCTCAGAAGACAGGTAAATCAGCCCCAGCATTTT.

This clone was seen just once. The rearrangement links TRBV2 to TRBJ1-4, with TRBD1 identical over 9 bases. The CDR3 covers 15 residues. CDR1 SNHLY and CDR2 FYNNEI come from the germline V gene. Germline trimming cut 10 bases from V and 3 bases from J; bases unmatched to any gene: 9. CDR3 coding DNA: TGTGCCACCACCGAACAGGGGGCGCCTAATGAAAAACTGTTTTTT. Amino acid sequence: CATTEQGAPNEKLFF.

A note on this clone: The junction departs from germline at one end; a sequencing error may be responsible. V usage is TRBV27 and J usage is TRBJ1-5, with TRBD1 matching 8 bases. Germline V CDR1 and CDR2: MNHEY, SMNVEV (reference sequence). The CDR3 sequence is 14 residues long. The CDR3 DNA reads TGTGCCAGCAGTAGACAGGGGTCTGATCAGCTCCAGCATTTT. It translates to CASSRQGSDQLQHF.

The V and J genes are TRBV28 and TRBJ1-2; D not resolved. This CDR3 is 13 amino acids long. V lost 2 bases and J 1 base, leaving 5 bases between the germline ends. Germline loops: CDR1 MDHEN, CDR2 SYDVKM. CDR3 sequence: CASSLTVNYGYTF. CDR3 bases: TGTGCCAGCAGTTTAACTGTTAACTATGGCTACACCTTC.

V is TRBV19 and J is TRBJ2-2, with 9 bases that match TRBD1. The V gene end was trimmed by 6 bases and the J gene end by 1 base; junction bases not matched to a gene: 3. CDR1 LNHDA and CDR2 SQIVND come from the germline V gene (reference sequence). The CDR3 is 15 residues long. DNA of the CDR3: TGTGCCAGTAGCCCGGGACAGGGGAACACCGGGGAGCTGTTTTTT. It specifies CASSPGQGNTGELFF.

This clone was observed a single time. One end of the junction fails to match germline, which may point to a read error. The rearrangement uses TRBV11-2 and TRBJ1-2, with TRBD1 matching 7 bases. The germline gives CDR1 SGHAT, CDR2 FQNNGV. The CDR3 is 16 residues long. CDR3 coding DNA: TGTGCCAGCAGACCTACAGGGGCAATCCCTAAGTATGGCTACACCTTC. This encodes CASRPTGAIPKYGYTF.